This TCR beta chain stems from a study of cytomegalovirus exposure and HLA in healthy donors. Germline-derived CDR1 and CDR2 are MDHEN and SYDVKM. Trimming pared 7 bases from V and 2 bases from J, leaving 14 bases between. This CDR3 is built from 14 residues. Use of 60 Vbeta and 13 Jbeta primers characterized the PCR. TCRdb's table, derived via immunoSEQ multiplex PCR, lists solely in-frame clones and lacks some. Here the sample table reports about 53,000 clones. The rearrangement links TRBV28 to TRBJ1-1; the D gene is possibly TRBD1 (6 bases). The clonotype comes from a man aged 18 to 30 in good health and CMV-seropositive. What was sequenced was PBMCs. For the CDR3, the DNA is TGTGCCAGCATCTCCTACAGGGTAAACACTGAAGCTTTCTTT. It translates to CASISYRVNTEAFF.